Listed below are T cell receptor beta chains from one sample, sequenced in a study of blood T cell repertoires in COVID-19. Profiled with immunoSEQ multiplex PCR; TCRdb holds only in-frame clones, not every one. The table lists roughly 40,000 clones, nearly 80% of them singletons, with around 20% in the top ten. Sequencing used peripheral blood. All receptors come from a man between 65 and 85 years old with acute or convalescent COVID-19. Each CDR3 is given with its conserved first and last residue. D genes are given only for firm matches. Clone size is given for some rows only: seen once, a few or many times, or a class if the clone is expanded.

-,TRBV9,few,TRBJ2-1,CASSPGAEVNEQFF,TGTGCCAGCAGCCCGGGCGCGGAGGTGAATGAGCAGTTCTTC
TRBD1,TRBV9,-,TRBJ2-2,CASSHGQGLNTGELFF,TGTGCCAGCAGCCACGGACAGGGCTTAAACACCGGGGAGCTGTTTTTT
-,TRBV6-1,-,TRBJ1-1,CASSEQRGTEAFF,TGTGCCAGCAGTGAACAGAGAGGGACTGAAGCTTTCTTT
TRBD2,TRBV18,-,TRBJ2-5,CASSPQRDYRQETQYF,TGTGCCAGCTCACCGCAAAGGGACTACCGCCAAGAGACCCAGTACTTC
-,TRBV7-2,-,TRBJ1-1,CASSSWGGNTEAFF,TGTGCCAGCAGCTCTTGGGGGGGGAACACTGAAGCTTTCTTT
-,TRBV7-2,-,TRBJ1-4,CASSLGRVEKLFF,TGTGCCAGCAGCTTAGGCAGGGTTGAAAAACTGTTTTTT
-,TRBV6-1,-,TRBJ1-5,CASSVIRGRSNQPQHF,TGTGCCAGCAGTGTAATCCGGGGTAGGAGCAATCAGCCCCAGCATTTT
-,TRBV3-1/TRBV3-2,once,TRBJ1-1,CASSQIANTEAFF,TGTGCCAGCAGCCAAATAGCGAACACTGAAGCTTTCTTT
TRBD1,TRBV7-2,-,TRBJ1-2,CASSLKYRGRLDGYTF,TGTGCCAGCAGCTTAAAGTACAGGGGGCGCTTAGATGGCTACACCTTC
-,TRBV15,-,TRBJ1-5,CATSRDQGEGQPQHF,TGTGCCACCAGCAGAGATCAAGGGGAGGGTCAGCCCCAGCATTTT
-,TRBV28,-,TRBJ2-5,CASSFVQQETQYF,TGTGCCAGCAGTTTTGTCCAGCAAGAGACCCAGTACTTC
TRBD1,TRBV7-9,once,TRBJ1-3,CASSARDSVWSAIYF,TGTGCCAGCAGCGCCCGGGACAGCGTGTGGTCGGCCATATATTTT
TRBD1,TRBV9,once,TRBJ1-2,CASSVETGGNYGYTF,TGTGCCAGCAGCGTAGAAACAGGGGGGAACTATGGCTACACCTTC
TRBD1,TRBV19,-,TRBJ1-4,CASSQGARGEKLFF,TGTGCCAGTAGCCAGGGGGCTCGGGGTGAAAAACTGTTTTTT
-,TRBV27,few,TRBJ1-4,CASSNREGGEKLFF,TGTGCCAGCAGTAACAGGGAGGGCGGCGAAAAACTGTTTTTT
-,TRBV4-2,-,TRBJ2-7,CASSRGIWPSSYEQYF,TGTGCCAGCAGCCGAGGCATTTGGCCGAGCTCCTACGAGCAGTACTTC
TRBD1,TRBV10-3,-,TRBJ1-3,CAGGQGAGNTIYF,TGTGCCGGGGGACAGGGGGCAGGAAACACCATATATTTT
TRBD1,TRBV6-5,once,TRBJ1-2,CASSLTGGGYGYTF,TGTGCCAGCAGTTTGACAGGGGGGGGCTATGGCTACACCTTC
TRBD2,TRBV11-2,-,TRBJ2-1,CASSSQMLAGAGNNEQFF,TGTGCCAGCAGCTCCCAGATGCTAGCGGGGGCTGGAAACAATGAGCAGTTCTTC
TRBD1,TRBV9,-,TRBJ1-4,CASSVGQGRPTNEKLFF,TGTGCCAGCAGCGTGGGACAGGGAAGGCCAACTAATGAAAAACTGTTTTTT
-,TRBV11-1,-,TRBJ2-5,CASSTDSQETQYF,TGTGCCAGCAGCACGGACAGCCAAGAGACCCAGTACTTC
-,TRBV5-1,-,TRBJ2-1,CASSSEGGEFHSYNEQFF,TGCGCCAGCAGCTCTGAGGGGGGGGAATTTCATTCCTACAATGAGCAGTTCTTC
TRBD1,TRBV25-1,-,TRBJ2-7,CASSETGDYEQYF,TGTGCCAGCAGTGAAACAGGGGATTACGAGCAGTACTTC
-,TRBV11-2,once,TRBJ1-5,CASSLDPQASGQHF,TGTGCCAGCAGCTTAGATCCACAGGCTAGCGGCCAGCATTTT
TRBD2,TRBV11-2,once,TRBJ2-7,CASSLQRGSSYEQYF,TGTGCCAGCAGCTTACAGCGGGGGAGCTCCTACGAGCAGTACTTC
-,TRBV27,-,TRBJ1-4,CASSPFSLQGKLFF,TGTGCCAGCAGTCCCTTTTCCCTACAGGGTAAACTGTTTTTT
-,TRBV19,medium-sized,TRBJ1-5,CASSIDIFQPQHF,TGTGCCAGTAGTATTGACATATTTCAGCCCCAGCATTTT
TRBD1,TRBV29-1,-,TRBJ1-1,CSVTGQVRNTEAFF,TGCAGCGTTACGGGACAGGTACGAAACACTGAAGCTTTCTTT
-,TRBV5-1,-,TRBJ1-2,CASSAPDGYTF,TGCGCCAGCAGCGCCCCGGATGGCTACACCTTC
TRBD1,TRBV6-2/TRBV6-3,-,TRBJ1-1,CASSYSSTGGRGRDTEAFF,TGTGCCAGCAGTTACTCATCAACAGGGGGCAGGGGGAGGGACACTGAAGCTTTCTTT
-,TRBV5-1,-,TRBJ1-1,CASSVGPKGDTEAFF,TGCGCCAGCAGCGTAGGACCGAAGGGGGACACTGAAGCTTTCTTT
-,TRBV7-2,-,TRBJ2-7,CASSLDDTRSYEQYF,TGTGCCAGCAGCCTAGACGACACCCGCTCCTACGAGCAGTACTTC
TRBD1,TRBV9,-,TRBJ1-4,CASSGSGGIGEKLFF,TGTGCCAGCAGCGGATCAGGGGGTATTGGTGAAAAACTGTTTTTT
TRBD1,TRBV28,-,TRBJ2-7,CASGTTGAYEQYF,TGTGCCAGCGGAACAACAGGGGCCTACGAGCAGTACTTC
TRBD1,TRBV7-2,-,TRBJ1-1,CASSFGQGGTEAFF,TGTGCCAGCAGCTTTGGACAGGGGGGCACTGAAGCTTTCTTT
-,TRBV3-1/TRBV3-2,-,TRBJ1-2,CASSQGGLGFGGRGSYTF,TGTGCCAGCAGCCAAGGAGGGCTTGGCTTTGGGGGGAGAGGAAGCTACACCTTC
TRBD1,TRBV2,-,TRBJ2-1,CASSHRDRGNDEQFF,TGTGCCAGCAGTCACCGGGACAGGGGAAACGATGAGCAGTTCTTC
-,TRBV5-6,-,TRBJ1-2,CASSSISYPNYGYTF,TGTGCCAGCAGCTCCATAAGCTACCCTAACTATGGCTACACCTTC
-,TRBV10-3,-,TRBJ1-5,CATRTDSNQPQHF,TGTGCCACCCGGACAGATAGCAATCAGCCCCAGCATTTT
-,TRBV6-5,-,TRBJ2-5,CASRRGRETQYF,TGTGCCAGCAGGCGGGGACGGGAGACCCAGTACTTC
TRBD2,TRBV3-1/TRBV3-2,-,TRBJ2-3,CASTRSGGWTDTQYF,TGTGCCAGCACCCGTAGCGGGGGTTGGACAGATACGCAGTATTTT
TRBD2,TRBV18,-,TRBJ2-3,CASSPLAGNGDTQYF,TGTGCCAGCTCACCCCTAGCGGGGAACGGAGATACGCAGTATTTT
-,TRBV18,-,TRBJ1-2,CASSPTVIRGGYTF,TGTGCCAGCTCACCGACAGTCATTAGAGGTGGCTACACCTTC
-,TRBV12-5,-,TRBJ2-2,CASGSYLTGELFF,TGTGCTAGTGGTTCCTACCTTACCGGGGAGCTGTTTTTT
-,TRBV29-1,few,TRBJ2-1,CSVAREGGVGNEQFF,TGCAGCGTTGCAAGGGAGGGGGGGGTCGGCAATGAGCAGTTCTTC